These 23 T cell receptor beta chains were sequenced from one sample in a study of cytomegalovirus exposure and HLA in healthy donors. This PCR relied on a set of 60 Vbeta primers and 13 Jbeta primers. Repertoires were generated with immunoSEQ multiplex PCR, while TCRdb's copy carries only in-frame clones and drops some. Of 90,000 to 150,000 clones listed, around 84% were seen once; the top ten hold approximately 3.5%. Sequenced material: PBMCs. The receptors were gathered from a woman aged 25 to 39 in good health and CMV-seropositive.

This rearrangement joins TRBV5-4 to TRBJ2-2, with a tentative D call TRBD1 (6 bases). The length of the CDR3 is 15 residues. The germline CDR1 and CDR2 sequences are SGHNT and YYREEE (reference sequence). V gave up 0 bases and J gave up 5 bases, with 11 bases separating them. CDR3 nucleotides: TGTGCCAGCAGCTTGGGGACAGCGAGAACCGGGGAGCTGTTTTTT. Protein: CASSLGTARTGELFF.

The gene calls are TRBV19 and TRBJ1-5; maybe TRBD1 (5 bases). Germline loops: CDR1 LNHDA, CDR2 SQIVND (reference sequence). The CDR3 loop spans 14 amino acids. The V and J ends lost 6 bases and 5 bases respectively, with 14 bases between them. CDR3 bases: TGTGCCAGTAGAAGTGGGGGGGTACATCAGCCCCAGCATTTT. Translating gives CASRSGGVHQPQHF.

This clone was detected once. At one end, the junction sequence differs from germline, possibly due to a read error. The rearrangement joins TRBV7-6 to TRBJ2-2; D perhaps matches TRBD1 (5 bases). The germline V gene has CDR1 SGHVS and CDR2 FNYEAQ. The CDR3 is 11 residues long. The CDR3 reads CASSLAGVLFF. The DNA for the CDR3 is TGTGCCAGCAGCTTAGCAGGGGTGCTGTTTTTT.

This clone was counted ten times or more. V is TRBV6-1 and J is TRBJ2-7; 8 bases line up with TRBD2. The trim removed 8 bases at V and 5 bases at J, leaving 8 bases unmatched. The CDR3 runs to 13 residues. Germline V gene lookup returns CDR1 MNHNS and CDR2 SASEGT. The DNA of the CDR3 is TGTGCCAGCCGGGAGCGGGGGATCAACGAGCAGTACTTC. Protein sequence: CASRERGINEQYF.

This clone was counted between two and nine times. The chain combines TRBV6-6 with TRBJ2-5; tentative D call: TRBD2 (5 bases). Germline CDR1 MNHNY, CDR2 SVGAGI (reference sequence). The CDR3 sequence is 15 residues long. V lost 5 bases, J lost 2 bases, and 15 bases lay in between. The CDR3 loop is CASSPHIGEQETQYF. The CDR3 region has the DNA TGTGCCAGCAGTCCCCATATCGGGGAACAAGAGACCCAGTACTTC.

This clone was found once. The chain couples TRBV2 to TRBJ2-2; 9 nucleotides agree with TRBD2. The germline CDR1 and CDR2 sequences are SNHLY and FYNNEI. J gave up 0 bases and V 2 bases, and 4 bases lay outside the gene matches. This CDR3 comprises 17 residues. The CDR3 sequence: CASSELRLAANTGELFF. In nucleotides, the CDR3 is TGTGCCAGCAGTGAACTCCGACTAGCGGCGAACACCGGGGAGCTGTTTTTT.

This chain joins TRBV6-6 and TRBJ2-1; a possible D gene is TRBD2 (5 bases). The CDR3 sequence is 15 residues long. The germline V gene encodes CDR1 MNHNY and CDR2 SVGAGI (reference sequence). V lost 0 bases to trimming and J lost 6 bases, with 12 bases between them. The CDR3 DNA sequence: TGTGCCAGCAGTTACTCGTTTAGCGAGGGCAATGAGCAGTTCTTC. It yields the protein CASSYSFSEGNEQFF.

The rearrangement joins TRBV4-2 to TRBJ1-6; D may be TRBD1 (5 bases). The germline V gene has CDR1 LGHNA and CDR2 YNFKEQ. V was shortened by 3 bases and J by 9 bases, with 9 bases between the two germline ends. The CDR3 is made up of 13 amino acids. As DNA, the CDR3 is TGTGCCAGCAGCCAGGACCAGGGTTCACCCCTCCACTTT. It codes for CASSQDQGSPLHF.

V and J are TRBV5-1 and TRBJ1-6, with 7 bases lining up with TRBD1. V gave up 4 bases and J gave up 6 bases; unmatched junction bases: 10. The CDR3 has 16 residues. CDR1 and CDR2 from the germline V gene are SGHRS and YFSETQ. CDR3 protein: CASSLGTVPFNSPLHF. The DNA for the CDR3 is TGCGCCAGCAGCCTCGGGACAGTCCCCTTTAATTCACCCCTCCACTTT.

The V call is TRBV19, the J call TRBJ1-1; D is ambiguous. Germline-derived CDR1 and CDR2 are LNHDA and SQIVND (reference sequence). Trimming took off 7 bases at V and 8 bases at J, with 17 bases between the two ends. The CDR3 has 13 amino acids. This chain's CDR3 is CASTPSSRVEAFF. Written as DNA, the CDR3 is TGTGCCAGTACCCCCTCCTCGAGGGTGGAAGCTTTCTTT.

The V and J genes are TRBV9 and TRBJ2-3; TRBD1 aligns across 9 bases. V was pared by 3 bases and J by 1 base, with 9 bases of the junction left unmatched. The CDR3 sequence is 17 residues long. Germline CDR1 SGDLS, CDR2 YYNGEE. CDR3 in DNA: TGTGCCAGCAGCGGGGAAGGTGGGGACAGGGGCACAGATACGCAGTATTTT. Translated, it gives CASSGEGGDRGTDTQYF.

This chain links TRBV2 with TRBJ1-2; D remains ambiguous. The CDR3 covers 12 residues. The germline V gene has CDR1 SNHLY and CDR2 FYNNEI. V was trimmed by 7 bases and J by 5 bases, leaving 11 bases between them. CDR3 sequence reads: CASTQTVYGYTF. The DNA of the CDR3 is TGTGCCAGCACCCAGACTGTTTATGGCTACACCTTC.

The chain has TRBV20-1 and TRBJ1-2; a weak D match, TRBD1 (6 bases). Germline CDR1 is DFQATT and CDR2 is SNEGSKA (reference sequence). Trimming pared 5 bases from V and 3 bases from J, leaving 7 bases between. The CDR3 runs to 11 residues. The CDR3 bases are TGCAGTGCTTCAGGGGACTATGGCTACACCTTC. Translated, it gives CSASGDYGYTF.

In its sample, this clone was seen a few times. CDR3 loop: CASGGRVTDTQYF. In DNA, the CDR3 is TGTGCCAGCGGGGGCCGAGTCACAGATACGCAGTATTTT. V is TRBV2 and J is TRBJ2-3; TRBD1 is a possible D gene (6 bases). Trimming removed 8 bases at V and 2 bases at J, with 11 bases between. CDR1 SNHLY and CDR2 FYNNEI come from the germline V gene. The CDR3 sequence is 13 residues long.

This chain connects TRBV5-1 to TRBJ2-1, with 11 bases identical to TRBD2. V was clipped by 4 bases and J by 3 bases; unmatched bases: 9. Germline V lookup: CDR1 SGHRS, CDR2 YFSETQ. The CDR3 is 17 amino acids. CDR3 residues: CASSPNSGGAVYNEQFF. In DNA form, the CDR3 reads TGCGCCAGCAGCCCTAATAGCGGGGGGGCGGTCTACAATGAGCAGTTCTTC.

This clone was seen a single time. The chain employs TRBV5-1 and TRBJ2-1, with TRBD2 matching over 8 bases. V lost 4 bases, J lost 6 bases, and 15 bases stayed unmatched. The CDR3 totals 17 residues. Germline CDR1 SGHRS, CDR2 YFSETQ. The DNA of the CDR3 is TGCGCCAGCAGCGGGCCCACGGGGGGGGCCTACACCAATGAGCAGTTCTTC. It yields the protein CASSGPTGGAYTNEQFF. The entire variable domain, with the rest obtained from reference TRBV5-1 and TRBJ2-1, is as follows: KAGVTQTPRYLIKTRGQQVTLSCSPISGHRSVSWYQQTPGQGLQFLFEYFSETQRNKGNFPGRFSGRQFSNSRSEMNVSTLELGDSALYLCASSGPTGGAYTNEQFFGPGTRLTVL.

The CDR3 reads CSVSRGTSGGFTDTQYF. The CDR3 DNA follows: TGCAGCGTCTCACGAGGGACTAGCGGGGGGTTCACAGATACGCAGTATTTT. This chain links TRBV29-1 with TRBJ2-3; TRBD2 matches at 15 bases. This CDR3 region has 17 residues. The germline V gene encodes CDR1 SQVTM and CDR2 ANQGSEA. J was trimmed by 2 bases and V by 6 bases; bases with no gene match: 9.

The genes are TRBV29-1 and TRBJ2-1; 7 bases map to TRBD1. This CDR3 contains 12 residues. V shed 7 bases, J shed 7 bases, and the junction held 7 bases outside the gene matches. Germline V lookup: CDR1 SQVTM, CDR2 ANQGSEA. The CDR3 region is CSALTGSNEQFF. As DNA, the CDR3 is TGCAGCGCCCTGACAGGGTCAAATGAGCAGTTCTTC.

This clone was found a few times. V gene TRBV5-1 combines with J gene TRBJ2-7; a possible D gene is TRBD1 (5 bases). The germline gives CDR1 SGHRS, CDR2 YFSETQ. CDR3 length: 14 amino acids. With 0 bases removed from V and 4 bases from J, the gap between germline ends came to 11 bases. CDR3 coding DNA: TGCGCCAGCAGCTTGGCCAGGGATTATTACGAGCAGTACTTC. Its translation is CASSLARDYYEQYF.

There are a few counts of this clone. The chain recombines TRBV4-2 with TRBJ2-2, with 7 bases that match TRBD2. The CDR3 runs to 16 residues. J was trimmed by 2 bases and V by 1 base; bases with no gene match: 4. The V gene's germline CDR1 is LGHNA and CDR2 YNFKEQ. CDR3 sequence reads: CASSQVTSDNTGELFF. The CDR3 region has the DNA TGTGCCAGCAGCCAAGTTACTAGCGATAACACCGGGGAGCTGTTTTTT.

This sequence joins TRBV7-9 and TRBJ1-3, with D unclear. The CDR3 consists of 12 residues. Germline V lookup: CDR1 SEHNR, CDR2 FQNEAQ (reference sequence). The ends were cut back, 3 bases at V and 7 bases at J, with 7 bases in the middle. The CDR3 is CASSFQMNTIYF. CDR3 sequence (DNA): TGTGCCAGCAGCTTTCAAATGAACACCATATATTTT.

V gene TRBV2 combines with J gene TRBJ2-3; 9 bases match TRBD2. CDR1 is SNHLY, CDR2 FYNNEI, per germline. This CDR3 is built from 16 residues. J lost 2 bases, V lost 5 bases, and 8 bases had no gene match. The CDR3 coding sequence is TGTGCCAGCAGTCCACGGGCGGGGGGGGCCACAGATACGCAGTATTTT. Encoded protein: CASSPRAGGATDTQYF. The variable domain in full, with the rest retrieved from reference TRBV2 and TRBJ2-3, is EPEVTQTPSHQVTQMGQEVILRCVPISNHLYFYWYRQILGQKVEFLVSFYNNEISEKSEIFDDQFSVERPDGSNFTLKIRSTKLEDSAMYFCASSPRAGGATDTQYFGPGTRLTVL.

V is TRBV5-1 and J is TRBJ1-6, with a weak D call TRBD1 (5 bases). The germline V and J ends were trimmed by 0 bases and 10 bases, with 17 bases remaining between them. The CDR3 is 16 amino acids. In germline, CDR1 is SGHRS, CDR2 YFSETQ. As DNA, the CDR3 is TGCGCCAGCAGCTTGGCGCAGGGAAGGTTTGGCTCACCCCTCCACTTT. Encoded protein: CASSLAQGRFGSPLHF. The full variable domain, with the rest looked up from reference TRBV5-1 and TRBJ1-6, is KAGVTQTPRYLIKTRGQQVTLSCSPISGHRSVSWYQQTPGQGLQFLFEYFSETQRNKGNFPGRFSGRQFSNSRSEMNVSTLELGDSALYLCASSLAQGRFGSPLHFGNGTRLTVT.